Listed here are 5 T cell receptor beta chains from one sample, sequenced in a study of blood T cell repertoires in COVID-19. Repertoires were generated with immunoSEQ multiplex PCR, while TCRdb's copy carries only in-frame clones and drops some. The sample lists around 300,000 clones; 90% to 95% were seen once. The sample consisted of peripheral blood. These receptor sequences come from a woman in her 30s with COVID-19, enrolled during active disease.

This rearrangement joins TRBV6-6 to TRBJ1-5, with D hard to call. Germline V gives CDR1 MNHNY, CDR2 SVGAGI (reference sequence). The CDR3 extends over 16 amino acids. The V end was cut by 0 bases, the J end by 3 bases, with 12 bases between. CDR3 sequence reads: CASSYSNRETNQPQHF. The CDR3 DNA is TGTGCCAGCAGTTACTCGAACAGAGAAACCAATCAGCCCCAGCATTTT.

The CDR3 sequence: CASSGPNYGYTF. The CDR3 DNA is TGTGCCAGCAGTGGGCCCAACTATGGCTACACCTTC. The chain links TRBV27 to TRBJ1-2; D not resolved. Germline lookup yields CDR1 MNHEY and CDR2 SMNVEV (reference sequence). Deletions cut 5 bases from V and 2 bases from J, with 6 bases between. The CDR3 has 12 residues.

CDR3 in amino acids: CASSLGARETDTQYF. DNA for the CDR3: TGTGCCAGCAGCTTAGGGGCGCGGGAGACGGATACGCAGTATTTT. The rearrangement uses TRBV7-9 and TRBJ2-3, with 7 bases aligning to TRBD2. The CDR3 has 15 residues. Germline CDR1 is SEHNR and CDR2 is FQNEAQ (reference sequence). V lost 1 base to trimming and J lost 6 bases; unmatched junction nucleotides: 7.

V gene TRBV15 combines with J gene TRBJ2-1; 8 nucleotides align to TRBD2. Germline values: CDR1 LNHNV, CDR2 YYDKDF (reference sequence). J lost 2 bases, V lost 1 base, and 1 base had no gene match. The CDR3 has 15 amino acids. The DNA of the CDR3 is TGTGCCACCAGCAGAGGGCGGGAGGCCTACAATGAGCAGTTCTTC. Translation: CATSRGREAYNEQFF.

As regards this clone: Sequence at one end of the junction differs from germline and may be a read error. The genes are TRBV12-3 or TRBV12-4 and TRBJ2-7, with D possibly being TRBD2 (6 bases). The CDR3 spans 13 residues. In DNA, the CDR3 is TGTGCCAGCAGCTTAGGGACTGATCACGAGCAGTACTTC. It specifies CASSLGTDHEQYF.